The next 8 T cell receptor beta chains were all read from a single sample in a study of cytomegalovirus exposure and HLA in healthy donors. Generated by immunoSEQ multiplex PCR, the TCRdb table keeps only in-frame clones and is missing some. The sample includes approximately 140,000 clones, around four fifths of them seen just once. Sequenced: PBMCs. These receptors were taken from a woman younger than 45 in good health and CMV-seronegative.

The chain recombines TRBV27 with TRBJ1-3, with 8 bases fitting TRBD1. The J segment lost 3 bases and the V segment lost 4 bases, leaving 8 bases of the junction unmatched. The CDR3 consists of 16 residues. Per germline, CDR1 MNHEY and CDR2 SMNVEV (reference sequence). The CDR3 loop is CASSSLQGVGGNTIYF. In DNA form, the CDR3 reads TGTGCCAGCAGTTCCCTACAGGGGGTTGGTGGAAACACCATATATTTT.

The gene calls are TRBV28 and TRBJ2-3; D is unresolved. The CDR3 loop spans 12 amino acids. V was trimmed by 4 bases and J by 1 base, leaving 3 bases between them. Germline CDR1 reads MDHEN; CDR2 reads SYDVKM. CDR3 sequence: CASSSGTDTQYF. CDR3 DNA sequence: TGTGCCAGCAGTTCCGGCACAGATACGCAGTATTTT.

The chain uses TRBV5-4 and TRBJ2-7; D is possibly TRBD2 (6 bases). Germline V gives CDR1 SGHNT, CDR2 YYREEE (reference sequence). V gave up 0 bases and J gave up 4 bases, with 14 bases separating them. This CDR3 is built from 15 residues. Written as DNA, the CDR3 is TGTGCCAGCAGCTTGGATGGTAGCGGAAGATACGAGCAGTACTTC. It is translated as CASSLDGSGRYEQYF.

A single count supports this clone. This sequence joins TRBV18 and TRBJ2-3; 10 nucleotides match TRBD1. The germline V gene has CDR1 KGHSH and CDR2 LQKENI. The J segment lost 5 bases and the V segment lost 2 bases, leaving 1 base of the junction unmatched. CDR3 length equals 14 residues. The CDR3 region has the DNA TGTGCCAGCTCACCAGGACAGGGGGTAGATACGCAGTATTTT. Translating it yields CASSPGQGVDTQYF.

CDR3 sequence: CASSFVQGASRYTEAFF. Written as DNA, the CDR3 is TGTGCCAGCAGTTTCGTACAGGGGGCCTCTAGATACACTGAAGCTTTCTTT. This sequence joins TRBV28 and TRBJ1-1, with TRBD1 matching 9 bases. V gave up 3 bases and J gave up 3 bases; unmatched junction bases: 11. The length of the CDR3 is 17 residues. CDR1 is MDHEN, CDR2 SYDVKM, per germline. The complete variable domain, with remaining parts taken from reference TRBV28 and TRBJ1-1, reads DVKVTQSSRYLVKRTGEKVFLECVQDMDHENMFWYRQDPGLGLRLIYFSYDVKMKEKGDIPEGYSVSREKKERFSLILESASTNQTSMYLCASSFVQGASRYTEAFFGQGTRLTVV.

The rearrangement uses TRBV5-1 and TRBJ2-1; 8 bases are shared with TRBD1. Per germline, CDR1 SGHRS and CDR2 YFSETQ. The junction had 6 bases not matched to a gene; V was cut back by 5 bases and J by 2 bases. The length of the CDR3 is 15 residues. The CDR3 DNA reads TGCGCCAGCAGAGCCGCAGGGGGCCCCTACAATGAGCAGTTCTTC. Its translation: CASRAAGGPYNEQFF.

The chain has TRBV5-1 and TRBJ1-4; maybe TRBD1 (6 bases). The CDR3 sequence is 14 residues long. Germline CDR1 reads SGHRS; CDR2 reads YFSETQ. V was clipped by 1 base and J by 6 bases, with 10 bases between them. As DNA, the CDR3 is TGCGCCAGCAGCTTGTCCAGGGGATATGAAAAACTGTTTTTT. Amino acid sequence: CASSLSRGYEKLFF.

The CDR3 loop is CASSPDRGDQETQYF. The CDR3 DNA reads TGTGCCAGTAGTCCGGACAGGGGCGACCAAGAGACCCAGTACTTC. V usage is TRBV19 and J usage is TRBJ2-5, with 9 bases lining up with TRBD1. Looked up from germline, CDR1 is LNHDA and CDR2 is SQIVND (reference sequence). With 5 bases clipped from V and 0 bases from J, the junction kept 4 bases outside the gene matches. The CDR3 contains 15 residues.